Listed below are T cell receptor beta chains from one sample, sequenced in a study of T cell changes during pregnancy in multiple sclerosis. The method was immunoSEQ multiplex PCR; TCRdb's version includes in-frame clones alone and lacks a portion of them. The profile covers roughly 80,000 clones, with about 90% appearing a single time and 1.4% taken by the ten largest. Sequenced here: peripheral blood, sampled before pregnancy. All receptors derive from a female donor with multiple sclerosis, enrolled in a pregnancy study. Each CDR3 is given with its conserved first and last residue.

j_call	v_call	cdr3_aa
TRBJ1-5	TRBV19	CASSKRPGQINQPQHF
TRBJ2-3	TRBV10-3	CAISDWRGGSRTDTQYF
TRBJ1-1	TRBV27	CASSRDPGQGKENTEAFF
TRBJ2-3	TRBV10-3	CAISGGASPIGTDTQYF
TRBJ2-2	TRBV5-4	CASSFFTGELFF
TRBJ2-1	TRBV5-4	CASSFFSGFNEQFF
TRBJ1-5	TRBV2	CASSGTLGNQPQHF
TRBJ1-1	TRBV14	CASSPGGTEAFF
TRBJ2-7	TRBV6-5	CASSRNGLDYEQYF
TRBJ1-2	TRBV27	CASSFVPGGYGYTF
TRBJ2-5	TRBV10-3	CAISDQTEYQETQYF
TRBJ1-4	TRBV7-8	CASSSSAGGGSNEKLFF
TRBJ1-3	TRBV28	CASISRAVGNTIYF
TRBJ2-7	TRBV2	CASSESGATYEQYF
TRBJ1-2	TRBV27	CASSSPDRTGGYTF
TRBJ1-2	TRBV29-1	CSVGETYGYTF
TRBJ1-2	TRBV29-1	CSVATSTGVGGYTF
TRBJ1-2	TRBV6-1	CASSEDRVPNYGYTF
TRBJ1-2	TRBV14	CASSQEDRGLRGGYTF
TRBJ2-1	TRBV10-3	CAIRSIGDEQFF
TRBJ2-3	TRBV5-4	CASSLAGGLESDTQYF
TRBJ2-7	TRBV11-2	CASSLVGLRYEQYF
TRBJ2-2	TRBV2	CASRFDSGGADTGELFF
TRBJ2-2	TRBV6-1	CASGQTGGTGELFF
TRBJ2-5	TRBV6-1	CASSEWGGGHQETQYF
TRBJ2-2	TRBV9	CASSVGQANTGELFF
TRBJ1-1	TRBV5-5	CASSLAGERNTEAFF
TRBJ2-1	TRBV7-8	CASSPVGGSPYNEQFF
TRBJ2-1	TRBV7-6	CASSPGALGLAGGSSYNEQFF